Listed below are T cell receptor delta chains from one sample, sequenced in a study of Vδ1+ human thymocytes. TCRdb redid clone calling on the multiplex PCR reads using CATT. The sample lists around 56,000 delta-chain clones, less than 15% occurring once. The source material was Vdelta1+ gamma-delta thymocytes from the thymus. These receptors were taken from a girl under three years old who had congenital heart surgery. The CDR3 runs from the conserved cysteine through the conserved F or W. Clone size is shown for a subset of rows, as once, few, many or a class of expanded clone.

CDR3 length,V gene,J gene,clone size,CDR3 protein
19,TRDV1,TRDJ1,NA,CALGDTLPIRMRGTDKLIF
21,TRDV1,TRDJ1,NA,CALGEFLLRELGDTPTDKLIF
22,TRDV1,TRDJ1,NA,CALGEQRLGWGIRAMYTDKLIF
22,TRDV1,TRDJ1,NA,CALGTRRTGGPFHLRSTDKLIF
18,TRDV1,TRDJ1,few,CALGPLLGDLPHTDKLIF
20,TRDV1,TRDJ1,few,CALGEPARRPSGLHTDKLIF
21,TRDV1,TRDJ1,few,CALGERILDGYWGIGTDKLIF
23,TRDV3,TRDJ1,few,CAFRGFLRRLYWGIRQYTDKLIF
17,TRDV1,TRDJ1,NA,CALGERPERPSYEYLIF
23,TRDV1,TRDJ1,few,CALGPGILRTRQAGGELTDKLIF
15,TRAV29/DV5,TRDJ1,few,CAATEYAVYTDKLIF
18,TRDV1,TRDJ1,NA,CALGESSWGPPEADKLIF
16,TRDV2,TRDJ1,NA,CANAGDPSPYTDKLIF
21,TRDV1,TRDJ1,few,CALGDPRVRGIRSPYTDKLIF
18,TRDV1,TRDJ1,NA,CALGGREPGTRYTDKLIF
18,TRDV1,TRDJ1,NA,CALGRSPPGGIEADKLIF
19,TRDV1,TRDJ1,few,CALGERPRGLGPYTDKLIF
17,TRDV1,TRDJ1,NA,CALGERMDRGIADKLIF
17,TRDV1,TRDJ1,few,CALGGSYEWGYTDKLIF
19,TRDV1,TRDJ1,few,CALGEAFLRPGGPPDKLIF
17,TRDV1,TRDJ1,NA,CAADANFPGSYTDKLIF
19,TRDV1,TRDJ1,NA,CALGELTVLGDCHPDKLIF
22,TRDV1,TRDJ1,NA,CALGEFPCMGDKLEGNTDKLIF
16,TRDV1,TRDJ1,few,CALGAYWGRTYDKLIF
18,TRDV1,TRDJ1,NA,CALGELGGHLGGTDKLIF
21,TRDV1,TRDJ1,few,CALGELGKPTSYAEYTDKLIF
21,TRDV1,TRDJ1,few,CALGLTPRGAWGIRETDKLIF
20,TRDV1,TRDJ1,few,CALGEPNRHPTGLYTDKLIF
17,TRDV1,TRDJ1,NA,CALGDPFLADWGPKLIF
19,TRDV1,TRDJ1,few,CALGEPSYLGITYTDKLIF
15,TRDV1,TRDJ1,few,CALGESSSFGAKLIF
20,TRDV1,TRDJ1,NA,CALGELKLSGGYGYTDKLIF
23,TRDV1,TRDJ1,NA,CALGELKQTYYSGARRHTDKLIF
16,TRDV1,TRDJ1,NA,CALGELVGENTDKLIF
14,TRAV29/DV5,TRDJ1,few,CAPSALGGTDKLIF
15,TRDV1,TRDJ1,few,CALGEVFPPRDKLIF
19,TRDV1,TRDJ1,NA,CALGDHYDWGRLYTDKLIF
23,TRDV1,TRDJ1,NA,CALGEAGLPQLGGACSYTDKLIF
19,TRDV1,TRDJ1,few,CALGETYGPGGPYTDKLIF
14,TRDV1,TRDJ1,few,CALGERRGADKLIF
21,TRDV1,TRDJ1,few,CALGRSSPLRIFAMYTDKLIF
17,TRDV1,TRDJ1,NA,CALGEGFPVTGGDKLIF
18,TRDV1,TRDJ1,few,CALGGLLDRWKAPDKLIF
19,TRDV1,TRDJ1,NA,CALGSWAHLVGDTPDKLIF